The next 9 T cell receptor beta chains were all read from a single sample in a study of blood T cell repertoires in COVID-19. Assay: immunoSEQ multiplex PCR; the TCRdb copy retains only in-frame clones and omits some. The sample consists of 85,000 to 95,000 clones, roughly 78% of them appearing once. Source material: peripheral blood. These receptors came from an elderly woman with acute or convalescent COVID-19.

The chain is built from TRBV5-4 and TRBJ2-7, with 10 bases matching TRBD1. Per germline, CDR1 SGHNT and CDR2 YYREEE (reference sequence). The CDR3 covers 15 residues. After removal of 0 bases from V and 3 bases from J, the junction contained 3 bases not matched to a gene. Written as DNA, the CDR3 is TGTGCCAGCAGCTTGGTGGGACAGGGGAGCTACGAGCAGTACTTC. Its protein is CASSLVGQGSYEQYF.

This CDR3 reads CASKDQRDGGTYYGYTF. The CDR3 nucleotides read TGTGCCAGTAAAGATCAGCGCGACGGGGGGACCTACTATGGCTACACCTTC. This chain uses TRBV19 with TRBJ1-2, with a weak D call TRBD1 (5 bases). This CDR3 has 17 amino acids. From germline, CDR1 is LNHDA and CDR2 SQIVND (reference sequence). With 7 bases removed from V and 3 bases from J, the gap between germline ends came to 24 bases.

The chain has TRBV4-3 and TRBJ2-2; a weak D match, TRBD1 (6 bases). Germline V CDR1 and CDR2: LGHNA, YSLEER. V was clipped by 4 bases and J by 5 bases, with 14 bases between them. The CDR3 sequence is 15 residues long. The CDR3 DNA sequence: TGCGCCAGCAGCCGGGACAACCCTGGGACCGGGGAGCTGTTTTTT. Residues: CASSRDNPGTGELFF.

This clone came up a few times. This rearrangement joins TRBV18 to TRBJ1-3, with D possibly TRBD1 on 5 matching bases. From germline, CDR1 is KGHSH and CDR2 LQKENI. With 10 bases removed from V and 3 bases from J, the gap between germline ends came to 19 bases. CDR3 length equals 15 residues. CDR3 in DNA: TGTGCCACCAGGCGGGGACTGCAGATTGGAAACACCATATATTTT. It specifies CATRRGLQIGNTIYF.

V is TRBV24-1 and J is TRBJ1-2; the match to TRBD1 covers 8 bases. CDR3 size: 12 residues. Germline lookup yields CDR1 KGHDR and CDR2 SFDVKD. V dropped 7 bases and J dropped 6; count of bases not matched to a gene: 3. CDR3 nucleotide sequence: TGTGCCACCAGCAGGACAGGGAATGGCTACACCTTC. This sequence encodes CATSRTGNGYTF.

The table lists this clone with a few counts. The V call is TRBV7-2, the J call TRBJ1-4; no clear D gene. V gave up 1 base and J gave up 0 bases, with 3 bases separating them. Germline values: CDR1 SGHTA, CDR2 FQGNSA. The CDR3 covers 14 residues. The CDR3 DNA reads as TGTGCCAGCAGCTTAGGAGCAACTAATGAAAAACTGTTTTTT. It codes for CASSLGATNEKLFF.

The rearrangement links TRBV19 to TRBJ2-2; 7 bases map to TRBD1. This CDR3 is built from 15 residues. CDR1 is LNHDA and CDR2 is SQIVND in the germline V gene (reference sequence). Trimming removed 1 base from V and 6 bases from J; junction bases left unmatched: 5. The CDR3 region is CASSIAPDRPGELFF. Written as DNA, the CDR3 is TGTGCCAGTAGTATAGCCCCGGACAGGCCCGGGGAGCTGTTTTTT. Supplemented by reference TRBV19 and TRBJ2-2, the full variable domain reads DGGITQSPKYLFRKEGQNVTLSCEQNLNHDAMYWYRQDPGQGLRLIYYSQIVNDFQKGDIAEGYSVSREKKESFPLTVTSAQKNPTAFYLCASSIAPDRPGELFFGEGSRLTVL.

V gene TRBV19 combines with J gene TRBJ1-5; D perhaps matches TRBD1 (6 bases). V lost 2 bases, J lost 6 bases, and 11 bases lay in between. From germline, CDR1 is LNHDA and CDR2 SQIVND (reference sequence). The CDR3 runs 14 residues. CDR3 protein: CASSILGASQPQHF. The CDR3 nucleotides read TGTGCCAGTAGTATACTGGGGGCCAGTCAGCCCCAGCATTTT.

The V gene is TRBV9, the J gene TRBJ1-1; the D is unclear. Trimming took off 4 bases at V and 1 base at J, with 11 bases between the two ends. This CDR3 comprises 14 residues. Germline V gene sequence: CDR1 SGDLS, CDR2 YYNGEE. The DNA for the CDR3 is TGTGCCAGCAGCCCCAGTGGTGGGAACACTGAAGCTTTCTTT. It codes for CASSPSGGNTEAFF.